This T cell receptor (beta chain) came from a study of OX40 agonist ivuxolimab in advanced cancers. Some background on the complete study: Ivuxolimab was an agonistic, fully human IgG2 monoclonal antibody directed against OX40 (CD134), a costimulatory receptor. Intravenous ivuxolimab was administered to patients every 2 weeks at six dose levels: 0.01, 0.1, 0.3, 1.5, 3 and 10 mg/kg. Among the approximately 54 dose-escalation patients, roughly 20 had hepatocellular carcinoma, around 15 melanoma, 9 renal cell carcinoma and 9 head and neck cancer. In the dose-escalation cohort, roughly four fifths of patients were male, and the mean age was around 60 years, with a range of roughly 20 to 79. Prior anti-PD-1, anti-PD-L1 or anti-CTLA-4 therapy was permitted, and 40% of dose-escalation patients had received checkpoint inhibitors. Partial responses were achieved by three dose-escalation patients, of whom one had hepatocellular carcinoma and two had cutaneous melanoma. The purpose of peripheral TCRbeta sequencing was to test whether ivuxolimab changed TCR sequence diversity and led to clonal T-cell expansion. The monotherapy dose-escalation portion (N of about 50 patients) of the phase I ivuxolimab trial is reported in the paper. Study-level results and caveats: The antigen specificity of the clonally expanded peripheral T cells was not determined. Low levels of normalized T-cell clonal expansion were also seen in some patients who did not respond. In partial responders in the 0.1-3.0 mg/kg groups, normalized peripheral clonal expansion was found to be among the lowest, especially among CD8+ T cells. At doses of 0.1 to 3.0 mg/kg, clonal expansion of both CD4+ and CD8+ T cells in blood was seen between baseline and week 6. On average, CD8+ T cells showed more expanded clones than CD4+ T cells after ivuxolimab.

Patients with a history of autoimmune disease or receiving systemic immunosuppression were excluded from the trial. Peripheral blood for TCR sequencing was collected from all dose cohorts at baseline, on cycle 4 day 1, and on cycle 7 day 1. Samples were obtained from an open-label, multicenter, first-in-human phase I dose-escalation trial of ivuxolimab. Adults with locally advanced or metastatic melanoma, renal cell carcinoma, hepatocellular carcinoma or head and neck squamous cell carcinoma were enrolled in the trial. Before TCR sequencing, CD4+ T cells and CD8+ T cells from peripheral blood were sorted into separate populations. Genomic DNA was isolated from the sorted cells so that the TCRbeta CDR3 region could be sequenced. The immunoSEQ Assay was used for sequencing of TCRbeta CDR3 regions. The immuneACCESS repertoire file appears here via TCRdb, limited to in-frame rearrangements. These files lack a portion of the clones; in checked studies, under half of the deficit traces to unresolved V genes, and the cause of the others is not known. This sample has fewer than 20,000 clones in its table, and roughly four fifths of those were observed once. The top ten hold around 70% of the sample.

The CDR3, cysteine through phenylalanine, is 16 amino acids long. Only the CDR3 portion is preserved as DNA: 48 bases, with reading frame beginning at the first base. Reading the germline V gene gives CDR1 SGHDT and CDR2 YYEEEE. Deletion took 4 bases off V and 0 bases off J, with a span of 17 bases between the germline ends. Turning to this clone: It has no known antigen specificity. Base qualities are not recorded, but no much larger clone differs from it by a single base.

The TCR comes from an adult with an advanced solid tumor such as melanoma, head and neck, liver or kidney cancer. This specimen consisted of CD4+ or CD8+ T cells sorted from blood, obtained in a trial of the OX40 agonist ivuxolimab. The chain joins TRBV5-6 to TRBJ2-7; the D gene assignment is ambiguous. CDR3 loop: CASSPGLGSLSYEQYF. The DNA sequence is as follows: TGTGCCAGCAGCCCGGGCCTGGGATCACTCTCCTACGAGCAGTACTTC.